What follows are 17 T cell receptor beta chains derived from one specimen sequenced in a study of post-analysis software for immune sequencing data. Unique molecular identifiers were carried by the TCR beta cDNA libraries. A single record per CDR3 protein comes from TCRdb applying MiXCR to the PCR reads. The sample holds hundreds of thousands of distinct CDR3 sequences, roughly 46% seen once. Findings and caveats of the study: Patients showed TRBV5-6, TRBV5-1 and TRBV20-1 among four to six TRBV segments more frequent than in controls.

Their specific antigens are unknown. The specimen sequenced was blood. These receptors were collected from a girl aged 10 to 17 with multiple sclerosis.

Remarks on this clonotype: A read error may be the cause here, since a much bigger clone is one base away. V gene TRBV6-5 combines with J gene TRBJ2-3; TRBD1 matches 7 bases. Trimming removed 6 bases from V and 0 bases from J; junction bases left unmatched: 6. Germline V CDR1 and CDR2: MNHEY, SVGAGI. The CDR3 contains 15 residues. CDR3 protein: CASRYRTGSTDTQYF. CDR3 sequence (DNA): TGTGCCAGCAGGTACAGGACAGGAAGCACAGATACGCAGTATTTT.

V is TRBV9 and J is TRBJ2-7; 8 nucleotides match TRBD1. The CDR3 length is 16 residues. Germline V gene data show CDR1 as SGDLS and CDR2 as YYNGEE. V shed 4 bases, J shed 0 bases, and the junction held 9 bases outside the gene matches. The CDR3 coding sequence is TGTGCCAGCAGCCGTGACTCCGGGACAGGCTCCTACGAGCAGTACTTC. Amino acid sequence: CASSRDSGTGSYEQYF.

The chain joins TRBV6-7 to TRBJ2-1; 10 nucleotides match TRBD2. TRBV6-7 is annotated as an ORF whose role is uncertain. V was pared by 0 bases and J by 14 bases, with 7 bases of the junction left unmatched. The CDR3 contains 14 residues. Written as DNA, the CDR3 is TGTGCCAGCAGTTACTCAACTAGCGGGATGTCAGAGTTCTTC. This gives the protein CASSYSTSGMSEFF.

The gene calls are TRBV21-1 and TRBJ1-2. TRBV21-1 is shown as a pseudogene. The CDR3 has 15 residues. The CDR3 bases are TGTGCCAGCAGCAACCTTGACAAGAAAGTCTATGGCTACACCTTC. This sequence encodes CASSNLDKKVYGYTF.

This clonotype was detected many times. J is TRBJ2-7 and V is TRBV5-1; D perhaps matches TRBD1 (6 bases). Germline V gives CDR1 SGHRS, CDR2 YFSETQ. The CDR3 has 13 residues. V was cut by 2 bases and J by 1 base, with 7 bases left in between. The CDR3 here is CASSFDRSYEQYF. CDR3 DNA: TGCGCCAGCAGCTTTGACAGGTCCTACGAGCAGTACTTC.

V is TRBV7-9 and J is TRBJ2-1; TRBD2 aligns across 8 bases. V gave up 5 bases and J gave up 5 bases; unmatched junction bases: 8. The CDR3 contains 15 residues. CDR1 is SEHNR and CDR2 is FQNEAQ in the germline V gene (reference sequence). CDR3 bases: TGTGCCAGCAGCCCCGGCGGGAGGACAAACAATGAGCAGTTCTTC. It codes for CASSPGGRTNNEQFF.

This chain joins TRBV12-3 or TRBV12-4 and TRBJ1-2, with unresolved D. Trimming removed 7 bases from V and 5 bases from J, with 26 bases in between. The CDR3 is 17 amino acids. CDR3 DNA: TGTGCCAGCACCCAGTCGGGAGCCTCGGCCCTGGGTTATGGCTACACCTTC. Amino acids: CASTQSGASALGYGYTF.

The table lists this clonotype with a few counts. The chain combines TRBV12-3 or TRBV12-4 with TRBJ2-1; tentative D call: TRBD1 (7 bases). The length of the CDR3 is 17 residues. V was cut by 6 bases and J by 0 bases, with 18 bases left in between. As DNA, the CDR3 is TGTGCCAGCAGCTCCGGAGGGGGCCTCTTCTCCTACAATGAGCAGTTCTTC. Amino acid sequence: CASSSGGGLFSYNEQFF.

The chain employs TRBV27 and TRBJ2-7; 12 bases are shared with TRBD2. This CDR3 has 16 amino acids. J lost 2 bases, V lost 4 bases, and 6 bases had no gene match. CDR1 and CDR2 (germline): MNHEY, SMNVEV (reference sequence). CDR3 residues: CASSSGLAGSAYEQYF. The CDR3 region has the DNA TGTGCCAGCAGTTCCGGACTAGCGGGATCGGCCTACGAGCAGTACTTC.

For the CDR3, the DNA is TGTGCCAGCAGTTTTCGGGACCGGGACACTGAAGCTTTCTTT. This codes for CASSFRDRDTEAFF. The chain couples TRBV12-3 or TRBV12-4 to TRBJ1-1; tentative D call: TRBD1 (5 bases). V was pared by 3 bases and J by 3 bases, with 11 bases between. The CDR3 extends over 14 amino acids.

The chain uses TRBV6-5 and TRBJ2-5, with D possibly called TRBD1 or TRBD2 (5 bases each). Trimming shortened V by 5 bases and J by 10 bases, and 17 bases separated the two germline ends. Germline CDR1 MNHEY, CDR2 SVGAGI. The length of the CDR3 is 13 residues. The CDR3 region has the DNA TGTGCCAGCAGTGAACTCACTCTGGGGGACCAGTACTTC. It translates to CASSELTLGDQYF.

The chain recombines TRBV3-1 with TRBJ2-5; 9 bases are a match to TRBD2. The CDR3 has 15 amino acids. Germline CDR1 reads LGHDT; CDR2 reads YNNKEL (reference sequence). The ends lost 5 bases at V and 11 bases at J; junction bases unmatched: 15. The CDR3 nucleotides are TGTGCCAGCAGCGTTCGACTAGCGGTAGACAATGAGCAGTACTTC. Translating it yields CASSVRLAVDNEQYF.

The J gene is TRBJ2-6, the V gene TRBV25-1; D tentatively reads TRBD1 or TRBD2 (5 bases each). Germline-derived CDR1 and CDR2 are MGHDK and SYGVNS. This CDR3 has 17 residues. Deletions cut 1 base from V and 1 base from J, with 11 bases between. CDR3 amino acids: CASSESLRGSGANVLTF. Written as DNA, the CDR3 is TGTGCCAGCAGTGAATCCTTGAGGGGATCTGGGGCCAACGTCCTGACTTTC.

This clonotype was found a few times. A read error may explain this, as a much larger clone is one base away. V and J are TRBV12-3 or TRBV12-4 and TRBJ1-2; D unresolved. This CDR3 region has 11 residues. V was pared by 2 bases and J by 4 bases, with 2 bases between. The CDR3 loop reads CASSLIYGYTF. CDR3 bases: TGTGCCAGCAGTTTAATCTATGGCTACACCTTC.

This clonotype was recorded once. The V and J genes are TRBV4-1 and TRBJ2-7, with 7 bases aligning to TRBD1. Per the germline V gene, CDR1 is MGHRA and CDR2 is YSYEKL. V was clipped by 0 bases and J by 0 bases; unmatched bases: 8. This CDR3 is 17 amino acids long. DNA of the CDR3: TGCGCCAGCAGCCAAGAGGGTGGTGAGGGGGCCTCCTACGAGCAGTACTTC. Its translation: CASSQEGGEGASYEQYF.

The chain links TRBV7-2 to TRBJ2-7, with D perhaps TRBD1 (6 bases). The CDR3 is made up of 16 amino acids. The germline V gene encodes CDR1 SGHTA and CDR2 FQGNSA. Trimming cost V 1 base and J 4 bases, with 17 bases left between them. The CDR3: CASSLDTRTASYEQYF. CDR3 DNA: TGTGCCAGCAGCTTAGATACTAGGACAGCCAGTTACGAGCAGTACTTC.

This clonotype was counted between two and nine times. The rearrangement joins TRBV6-5 to TRBJ2-5; TRBD1 matches 10 bases. CDR1 MNHEY and CDR2 SVGAGI come from the germline V gene. V was clipped by 5 bases and J by 2 bases; unmatched bases: 5. The CDR3 is made up of 15 amino acids. The CDR3 region is CASSRTGGGQETQYF. As DNA, the CDR3 is TGTGCCAGCAGTCGGACAGGGGGAGGTCAAGAGACCCAGTACTTC.